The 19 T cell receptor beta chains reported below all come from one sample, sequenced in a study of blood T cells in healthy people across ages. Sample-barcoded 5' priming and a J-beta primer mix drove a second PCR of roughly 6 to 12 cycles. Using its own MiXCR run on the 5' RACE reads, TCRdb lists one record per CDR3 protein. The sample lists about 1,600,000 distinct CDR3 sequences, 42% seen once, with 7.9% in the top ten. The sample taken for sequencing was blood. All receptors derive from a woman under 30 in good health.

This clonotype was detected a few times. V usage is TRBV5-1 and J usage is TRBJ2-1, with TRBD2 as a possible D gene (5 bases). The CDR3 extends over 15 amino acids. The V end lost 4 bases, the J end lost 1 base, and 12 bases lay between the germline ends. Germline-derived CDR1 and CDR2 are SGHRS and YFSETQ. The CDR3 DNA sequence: TGCGCCAGCAGCAGGCCAGCGGATTCCTACAATGAGCAGTTCTTC. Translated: CASSRPADSYNEQFF.

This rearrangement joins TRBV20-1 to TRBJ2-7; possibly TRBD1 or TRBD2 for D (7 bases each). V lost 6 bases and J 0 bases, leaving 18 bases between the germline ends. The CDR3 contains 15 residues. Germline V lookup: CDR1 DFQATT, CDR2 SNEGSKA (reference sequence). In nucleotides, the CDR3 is TGCAGTGCAGAACAGGGGACTACAAGCTCCTACGAGCAGTACTTC. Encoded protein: CSAEQGTTSSYEQYF.

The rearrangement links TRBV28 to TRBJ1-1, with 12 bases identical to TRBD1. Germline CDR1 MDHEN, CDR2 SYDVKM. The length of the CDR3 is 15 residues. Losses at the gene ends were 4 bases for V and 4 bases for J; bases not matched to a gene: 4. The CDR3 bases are TGTGCCAGCAGTTCCGGGACAGGGGGCCTCACTGAAGCTTTCTTT. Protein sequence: CASSSGTGGLTEAFF.

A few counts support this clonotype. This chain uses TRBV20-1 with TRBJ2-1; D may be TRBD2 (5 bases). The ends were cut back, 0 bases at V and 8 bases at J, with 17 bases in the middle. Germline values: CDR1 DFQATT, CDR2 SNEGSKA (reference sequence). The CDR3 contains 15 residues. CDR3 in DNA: TGCAGTGCTAGAGATCAGACTATCTTTAACCATGAGCAGTTCTTC. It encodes CSARDQTIFNHEQFF.

CDR3 sequence (DNA): TGTGCCAGCAGCGCCGGTGGGACAACTAATGAAAAACTGTTTTTT. This gives the protein CASSAGGTTNEKLFF. The V gene is TRBV9, the J gene TRBJ1-4, with D unresolved. CDR1 and CDR2 (germline): SGDLS, YYNGEE. V was clipped by 3 bases and J by 0 bases, with 9 bases between them. This CDR3 spans 15 amino acids.

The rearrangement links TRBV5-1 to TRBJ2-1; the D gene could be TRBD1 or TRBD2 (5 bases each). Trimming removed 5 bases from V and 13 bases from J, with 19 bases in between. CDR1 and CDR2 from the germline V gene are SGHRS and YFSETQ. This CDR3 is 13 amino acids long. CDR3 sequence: CASSVGDRGTQFF. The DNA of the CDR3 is TGCGCCAGCAGTGTGGGGGACCGGGGAACCCAGTTCTTC.

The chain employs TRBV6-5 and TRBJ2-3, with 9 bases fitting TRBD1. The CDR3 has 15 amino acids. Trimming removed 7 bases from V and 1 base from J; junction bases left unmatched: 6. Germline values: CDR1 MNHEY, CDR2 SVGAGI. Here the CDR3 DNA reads TGTGCCAGCAATCTACAGGGGGCCGGCACAGATACGCAGTATTTT. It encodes CASNLQGAGTDTQYF.

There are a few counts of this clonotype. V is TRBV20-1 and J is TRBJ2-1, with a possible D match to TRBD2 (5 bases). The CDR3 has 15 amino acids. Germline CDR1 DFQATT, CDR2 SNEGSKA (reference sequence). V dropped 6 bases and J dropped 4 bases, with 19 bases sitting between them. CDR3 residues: CSAPRTGSFYNEQFF. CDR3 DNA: TGCAGTGCGCCGAGGACTGGCAGTTTTTACAATGAGCAGTTCTTC.

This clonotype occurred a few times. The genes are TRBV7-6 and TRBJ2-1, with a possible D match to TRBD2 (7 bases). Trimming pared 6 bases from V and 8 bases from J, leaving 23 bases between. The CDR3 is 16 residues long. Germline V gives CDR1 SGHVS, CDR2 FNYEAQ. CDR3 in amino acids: CASSRRGGGGLDEQFF. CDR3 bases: TGTGCCAGCAGTCGACGGGGCGGGGGCGGATTGGATGAGCAGTTCTTC.

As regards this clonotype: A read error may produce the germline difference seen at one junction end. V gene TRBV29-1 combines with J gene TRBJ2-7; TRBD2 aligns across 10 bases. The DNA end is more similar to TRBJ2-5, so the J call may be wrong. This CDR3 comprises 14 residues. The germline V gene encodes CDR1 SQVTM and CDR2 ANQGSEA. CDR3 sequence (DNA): TGCAGCGCTGAACCCGGACTAGCGGAAGAGACCCAGTACTTC. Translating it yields CSAEPGLAEETQYF.

The DNA for the CDR3 is TGCGCCAGCAGCTCAGGGGTTTCCGAAGCTTTCTTT. It translates to CASSSGVSEAFF. The chain joins TRBV5-1 to TRBJ1-1, with D perhaps TRBD1 (6 bases). Trimming removed 3 bases at V and 8 bases at J, with 11 bases between. Germline CDR1 reads SGHRS; CDR2 reads YFSETQ. This CDR3 has 12 residues.

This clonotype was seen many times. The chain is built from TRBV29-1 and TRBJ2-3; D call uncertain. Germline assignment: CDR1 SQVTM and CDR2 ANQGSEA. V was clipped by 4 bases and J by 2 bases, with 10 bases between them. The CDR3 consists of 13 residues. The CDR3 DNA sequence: TGCAGCGTTGCCGCCCCACTCACAGATACGCAGTATTTT. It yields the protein CSVAAPLTDTQYF.

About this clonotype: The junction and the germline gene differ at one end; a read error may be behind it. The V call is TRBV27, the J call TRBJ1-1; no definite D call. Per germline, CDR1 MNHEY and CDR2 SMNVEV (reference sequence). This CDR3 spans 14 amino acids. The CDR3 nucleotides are TGTGCCTGCAGTTTATGGTACCAGAACACTGAAGCTTTCTTT. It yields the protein CACSLWYQNTEAFF.

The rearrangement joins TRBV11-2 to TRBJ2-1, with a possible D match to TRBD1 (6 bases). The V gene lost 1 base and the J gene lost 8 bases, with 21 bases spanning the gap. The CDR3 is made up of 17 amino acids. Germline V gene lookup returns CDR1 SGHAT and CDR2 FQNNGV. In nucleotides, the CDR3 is TGTGCCAGCAGCTTAGCACGGCTCTACAGGGTTCGAGATGAGCAGTTCTTC. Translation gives CASSLARLYRVRDEQFF.

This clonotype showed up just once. CDR3 sequence: CASSFRVGETQYF. As DNA, the CDR3 is TGTGCCAGCAGCTTTAGGGTAGGGGAGACCCAGTACTTC. The chain joins TRBV7-2 to TRBJ2-5, with D unresolved. This CDR3 is 13 amino acids long. Deletions cut 3 bases from V and 5 bases from J, with 10 bases between. Germline assignment: CDR1 SGHTA and CDR2 FQGNSA.

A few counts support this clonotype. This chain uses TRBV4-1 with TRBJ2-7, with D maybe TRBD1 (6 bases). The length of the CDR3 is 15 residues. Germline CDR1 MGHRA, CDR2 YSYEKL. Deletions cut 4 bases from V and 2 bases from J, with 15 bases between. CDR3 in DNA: TGCGCCAGCAGCCGAGTACAGGGACCTCCCTACGAGCAGTACTTC. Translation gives CASSRVQGPPYEQYF.

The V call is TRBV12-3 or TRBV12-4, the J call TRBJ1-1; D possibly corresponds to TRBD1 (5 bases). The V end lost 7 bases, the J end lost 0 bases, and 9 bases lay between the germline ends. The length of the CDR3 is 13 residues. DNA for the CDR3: TGTGCCAGCACTTGGGGCTTGAACACTGAAGCTTTCTTT. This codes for CASTWGLNTEAFF.

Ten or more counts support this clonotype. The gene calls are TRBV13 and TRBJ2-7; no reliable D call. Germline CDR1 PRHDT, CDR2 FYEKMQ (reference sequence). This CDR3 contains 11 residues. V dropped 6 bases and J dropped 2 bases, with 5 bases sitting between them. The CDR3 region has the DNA TGTGCCAGCAGATCGACCTACGAGCAGTACTTC. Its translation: CASRSTYEQYF. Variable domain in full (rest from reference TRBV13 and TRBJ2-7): AAGVIQSPRHLIKEKRETATLKCYPIPRHDTVYWYQQGPGQDPQFLISFYEKMQSDKGSIPDRFSAQQFSDYHSELNMSSLELGDSALYFCASRSTYEQYFGPGTRLTVT.

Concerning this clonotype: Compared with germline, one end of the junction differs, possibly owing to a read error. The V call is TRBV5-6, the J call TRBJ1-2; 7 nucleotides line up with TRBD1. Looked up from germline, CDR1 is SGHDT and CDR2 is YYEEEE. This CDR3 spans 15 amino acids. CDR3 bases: TGTGCCGGCAGCTTGGGGGACAGAAGTAACTATGGCTACACCTTC. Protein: CAGSLGDRSNYGYTF. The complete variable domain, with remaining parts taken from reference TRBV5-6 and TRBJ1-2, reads DAGVTQSPTHLIKTRGQQVTLRCSPKSGHDTVSWYQQALGQGPQFIFQYYEEEERQRGNFPDRFSGHQFPNYSSELNVNALLLGDSALYLCAGSLGDRSNYGYTFGSGTRLTVV.